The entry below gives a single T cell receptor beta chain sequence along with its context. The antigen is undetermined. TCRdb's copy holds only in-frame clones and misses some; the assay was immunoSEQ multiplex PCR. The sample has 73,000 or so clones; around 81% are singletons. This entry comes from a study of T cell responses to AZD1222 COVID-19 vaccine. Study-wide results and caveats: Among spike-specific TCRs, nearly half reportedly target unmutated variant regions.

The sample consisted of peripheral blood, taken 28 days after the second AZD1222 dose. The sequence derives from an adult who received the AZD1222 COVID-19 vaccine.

The CDR3 bases are TGTGCCAGCAGCTTAATGGGATCATCGAACACTGAAGCTTTCTTT. Translating gives CASSLMGSSNTEAFF. This rearrangement joins TRBV7-2 to TRBJ1-1; no definite D call. V was trimmed by 2 bases and J by 1 base, leaving 11 bases between them. The CDR3 sequence is 15 residues long. Per germline, CDR1 SGHTA and CDR2 FQGNSA. The full variable domain, with the rest looked up from reference TRBV7-2 and TRBJ1-1, is GAGVSQSPSNKVTEKGKDVELRCDPISGHTALYWYRQSLGQGLEFLIYFQGNSAPDKSGLPSDRFSAERTGGSVSTLTIQRTQQEDSAVYLCASSLMGSSNTEAFFGQGTRLTVV.